The clone carrying this TCR beta chain was seen a handful of times. What it recognizes is unknown. This entry comes from a study of blood T cells in healthy people across ages. Study details: About one barcoded beta molecule per two T cells came from capture by template switching.

A sample-barcoded 5' primer and a J-beta primer mix were used in a second PCR of roughly 7 to 11 cycles. TCRdb re-analysed the 5' RACE reads in MiXCR, keeping a single row per CDR3 protein. This sample has fewer than 1,000,000 distinct CDR3 sequences, with about 42% found just once. Study-wide results and limits: Higher naive T cell percentage went strongly together with higher TCR beta diversity. With age, beta diversity per million T cells declined roughly linearly, significantly by approximately 40.

Trimming left V 2 bases short and J 4 bases short, with 12 bases between. The CDR3 length is 14 residues. Each of the donors had around 9 milliliters of peripheral blood drawn into EDTA-treated Vacutainer tubes. The gene calls are TRBV12-3 or TRBV12-4 and TRBJ2-7; D is ambiguous. The sequencing input was blood. This clonotype was obtained from an elderly man in good health. The CDR3 protein is CASSLSGEKYEQYF. Here the CDR3 DNA reads TGTGCCAGCAGTTTATCTGGGGAAAAGTACGAGCAGTACTTC.